The rows below give T cell receptor beta chains drawn from one sample of a study of shared clonotypes between healthy human individuals. TCRdb's table, derived via immunoSEQ multiplex PCR, lists solely in-frame clones and lacks some. The table records approximately 320,000 clones, around nine tenths of them present only once. Material for sequencing was memory CD8+ T cells sorted from blood. Receptors were obtained from a man between 18 and 29 years old in good health. The CDR3 runs from the conserved cysteine through the conserved F or W. D genes are given only for firm matches. Where a row states a size, it is once, few, many or the class of an expanded clone; other rows omit it.

j_call cdr3_length d_call v_call clone_size cdr3_aa cdr3_nt
TRBJ2-7 14 TRBD1 TRBV5-4 once CASSPGQASYEQYF TGTGCCAGCAGCCCGGGACAGGCCTCCTACGAGCAGTACTTC
TRBJ2-5 15 - TRBV5-6 - CASFPISGAGETQYF TGTGCCAGCTTCCCGATTTCGGGCGCGGGGGAGACCCAGTACTTC
TRBJ2-1 17 TRBD2 TRBV10-3 few CAISESVGTSGNNEQFF TGTGCCATCAGTGAGTCGGTGGGGACTAGCGGAAACAATGAGCAGTTCTTC
TRBJ2-7 15 - TRBV7-9 - CASSLEEGFEGEQYF TGTGCCAGCAGCTTAGAGGAAGGATTCGAGGGGGAGCAGTACTTC
TRBJ2-7 13 - TRBV5-4 once CASSSRDSYEQYF TGTGCCAGCAGCTCCCGGGACTCCTACGAGCAGTACTTC
TRBJ2-3 17 TRBD2 TRBV11-3 - CASSLTGGRAGADTQYF TGTGCCAGCAGCCTCACAGGAGGCAGGGCGGGGGCAGATACGCAGTATTTT
TRBJ1-1 15 - TRBV27 - CASSPDSLMNTEAFF TGTGCCAGCAGTCCAGACAGCTTAATGAACACTGAAGCTTTCTTT
TRBJ2-3 14 - TRBV10-2 once CASITNTKTDTQYF TGCGCCAGCATCACAAACACGAAAACAGATACGCAGTATTTT
TRBJ2-7 17 TRBD2 TRBV30 - CAWSVGLAGDFLYEQYF TGTGCCTGGAGTGTAGGGCTAGCGGGAGATTTTTTGTACGAGCAGTACTTC
TRBJ1-3 14 TRBD1 TRBV28 - CASSHRQGGNTIYF TGTGCCAGCAGCCATAGACAGGGGGGAAACACCATATATTTT
TRBJ1-1 13 - TRBV7-9 - CASSLQANTEAFF TGTGCCAGCAGCTTACAGGCGAACACTGAAGCTTTCTTT
TRBJ2-5 16 TRBD2 TRBV9 - CASSAGGGENQETQYF TGTGCCAGCAGCGCTGGCGGGGGGGAGAACCAAGAGACCCAGTACTTC
TRBJ1-1 14 - TRBV9 few CASSGGAGNAEAFF TGTGCCAGCAGCGGAGGTGCAGGGAATGCTGAAGCTTTCTTT
TRBJ1-6 17 - TRBV5-1 - CASSLGAPRGMVQTLHF TGCGCCAGCAGCTTGGGGGCTCCCAGGGGAATGGTTCAAACCCTCCACTTT